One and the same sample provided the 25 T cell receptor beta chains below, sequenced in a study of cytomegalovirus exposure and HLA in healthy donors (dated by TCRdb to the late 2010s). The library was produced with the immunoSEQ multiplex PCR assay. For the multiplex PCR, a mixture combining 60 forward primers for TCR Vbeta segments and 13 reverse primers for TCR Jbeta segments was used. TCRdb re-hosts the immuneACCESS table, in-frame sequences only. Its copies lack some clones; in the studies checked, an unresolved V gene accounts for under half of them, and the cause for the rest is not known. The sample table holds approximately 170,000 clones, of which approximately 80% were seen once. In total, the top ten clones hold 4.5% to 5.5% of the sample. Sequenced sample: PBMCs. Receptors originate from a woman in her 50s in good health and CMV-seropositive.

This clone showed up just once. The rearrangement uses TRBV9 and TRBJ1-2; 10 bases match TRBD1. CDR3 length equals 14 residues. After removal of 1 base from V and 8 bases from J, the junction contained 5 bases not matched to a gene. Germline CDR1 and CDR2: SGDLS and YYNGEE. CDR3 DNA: TGTGCCAGCAGCGTACCGGGACAGGGGACCGGCTACACCTTC. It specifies CASSVPGQGTGYTF.

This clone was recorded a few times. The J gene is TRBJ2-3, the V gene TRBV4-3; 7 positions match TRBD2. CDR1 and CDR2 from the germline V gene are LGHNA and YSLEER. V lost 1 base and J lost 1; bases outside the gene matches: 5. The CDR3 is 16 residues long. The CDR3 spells CASSQAGGRGTDTQYF. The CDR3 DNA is TGCGCCAGCAGCCAAGCCGGGGGGAGGGGCACAGATACGCAGTATTTT.

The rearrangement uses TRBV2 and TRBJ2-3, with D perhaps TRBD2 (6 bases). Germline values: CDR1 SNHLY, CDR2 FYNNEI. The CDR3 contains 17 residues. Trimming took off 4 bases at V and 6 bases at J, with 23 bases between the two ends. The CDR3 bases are TGTGCCAGCAGTGCACAACCGGGACTCGAATGGCGGGATACGCAGTATTTT. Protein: CASSAQPGLEWRDTQYF.

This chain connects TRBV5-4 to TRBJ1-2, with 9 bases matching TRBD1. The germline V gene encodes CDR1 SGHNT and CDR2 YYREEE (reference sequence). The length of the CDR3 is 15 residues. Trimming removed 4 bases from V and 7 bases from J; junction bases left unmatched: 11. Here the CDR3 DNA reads TGTGCCAGCAGCCGTCTAACAGGGGGCGGCTTTGGCTACACCTTC. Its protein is CASSRLTGGGFGYTF.

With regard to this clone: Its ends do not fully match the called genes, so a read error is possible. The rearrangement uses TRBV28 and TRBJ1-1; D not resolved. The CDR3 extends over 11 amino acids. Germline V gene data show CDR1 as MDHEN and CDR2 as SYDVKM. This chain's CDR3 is CASTVRGWVIF. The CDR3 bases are TGTGCCAGCACCGTGAGAGGCTGGGTAATCTTT.

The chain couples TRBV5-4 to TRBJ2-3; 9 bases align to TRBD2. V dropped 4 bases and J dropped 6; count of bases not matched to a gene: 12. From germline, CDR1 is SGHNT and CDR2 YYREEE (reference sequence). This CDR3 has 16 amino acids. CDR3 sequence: CASSRNLAGVGDTQYF. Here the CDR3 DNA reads TGTGCCAGCAGCAGAAATTTAGCGGGAGTAGGGGATACGCAGTATTTT.

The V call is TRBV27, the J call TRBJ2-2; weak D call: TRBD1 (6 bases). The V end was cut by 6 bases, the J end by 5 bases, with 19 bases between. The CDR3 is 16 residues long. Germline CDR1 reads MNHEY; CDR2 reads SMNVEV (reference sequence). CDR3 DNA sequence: TGTGCCAGCAGGGACCGCGCAGGGGTCCGAACCGGGGAGCTGTTTTTT. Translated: CASRDRAGVRTGELFF.

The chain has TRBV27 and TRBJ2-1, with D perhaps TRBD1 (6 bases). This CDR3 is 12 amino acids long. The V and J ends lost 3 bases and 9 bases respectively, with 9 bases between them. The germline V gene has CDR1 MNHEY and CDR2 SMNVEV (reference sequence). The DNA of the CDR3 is TGTGCCAGCAGTTTTAGGGGGACTGAGCAGTTCTTC. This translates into CASSFRGTEQFF.

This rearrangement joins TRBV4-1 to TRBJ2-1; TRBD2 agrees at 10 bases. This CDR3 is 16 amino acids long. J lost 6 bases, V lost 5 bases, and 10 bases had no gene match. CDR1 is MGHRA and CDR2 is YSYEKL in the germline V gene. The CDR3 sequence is CASSTRATSGINEQFF. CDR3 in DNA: TGCGCCAGCAGCACCCGAGCAACTAGCGGGATCAATGAGCAGTTCTTC.

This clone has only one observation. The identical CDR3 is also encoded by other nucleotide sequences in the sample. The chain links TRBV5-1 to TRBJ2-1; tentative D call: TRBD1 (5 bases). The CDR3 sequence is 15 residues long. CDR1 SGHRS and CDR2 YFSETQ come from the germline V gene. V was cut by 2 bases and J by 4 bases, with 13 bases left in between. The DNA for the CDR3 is TGCGCCAGCAGCTTAGTAAGGGGAAGGTACAATGAGCAGTTCTTC. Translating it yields CASSLVRGRYNEQFF.

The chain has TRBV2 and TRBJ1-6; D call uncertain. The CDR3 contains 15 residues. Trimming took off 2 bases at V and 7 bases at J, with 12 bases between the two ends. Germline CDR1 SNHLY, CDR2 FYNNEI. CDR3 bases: TGTGCCAGCAGTGAATTGAGGCGGCCGAATTCACCCCTCCACTTT. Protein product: CASSELRRPNSPLHF.

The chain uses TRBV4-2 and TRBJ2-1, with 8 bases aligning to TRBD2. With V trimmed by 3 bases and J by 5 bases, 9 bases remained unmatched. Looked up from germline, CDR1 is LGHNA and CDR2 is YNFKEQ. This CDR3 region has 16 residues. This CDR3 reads CASSQDPSGRHNEQFF. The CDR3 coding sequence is TGTGCCAGCAGCCAGGACCCTAGCGGGCGGCACAATGAGCAGTTCTTC.

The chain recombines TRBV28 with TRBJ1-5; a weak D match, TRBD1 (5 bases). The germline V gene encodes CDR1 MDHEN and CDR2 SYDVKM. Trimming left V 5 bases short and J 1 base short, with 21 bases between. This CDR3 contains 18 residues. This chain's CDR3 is CASSRIRGRGTSNQPQHF. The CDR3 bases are TGTGCCAGCAGTCGCATCCGGGGCCGGGGGACGAGCAATCAGCCCCAGCATTTT.

This chain's CDR3 is CASSSPSGGLAKNIQYF. The DNA of the CDR3 is TGTGCCAGCAGCTCACCTTCCGGGGGGTTGGCCAAAAACATTCAGTACTTC. V and J are TRBV7-9 and TRBJ2-4, with 7 bases lining up with TRBD2. Germline trimming cut 4 bases from V and 1 base from J; bases unmatched to any gene: 10. The CDR3 has 17 residues. Germline CDR1 SEHNR, CDR2 FQNEAQ (reference sequence).

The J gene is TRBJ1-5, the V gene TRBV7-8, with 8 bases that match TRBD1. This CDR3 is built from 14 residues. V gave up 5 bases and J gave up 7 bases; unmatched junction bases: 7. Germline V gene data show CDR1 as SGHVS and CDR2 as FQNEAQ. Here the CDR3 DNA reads TGTGCCAGCAGCGCTCCAGGGGGCGGACAGCCCCAGCATTTT. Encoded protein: CASSAPGGGQPQHF.

This chain's CDR3 is CASRPDKLNYGYTF. The CDR3 DNA is TGTGCCAGCAGACCAGACAAATTGAACTATGGCTACACCTTC. The rearrangement links TRBV5-4 to TRBJ1-2; D uncertain. V was pared by 5 bases and J by 2 bases, with 13 bases between. The CDR3 length is 14 residues. Germline CDR1 and CDR2: SGHNT and YYREEE (reference sequence).

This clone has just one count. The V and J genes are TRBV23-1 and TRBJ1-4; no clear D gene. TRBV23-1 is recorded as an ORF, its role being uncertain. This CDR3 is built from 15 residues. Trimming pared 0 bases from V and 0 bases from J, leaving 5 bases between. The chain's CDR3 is CASSQSPATNEKLFF. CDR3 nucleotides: TGCGCCAGCAGTCAATCTCCCGCAACTAATGAAAAACTGTTTTTT.

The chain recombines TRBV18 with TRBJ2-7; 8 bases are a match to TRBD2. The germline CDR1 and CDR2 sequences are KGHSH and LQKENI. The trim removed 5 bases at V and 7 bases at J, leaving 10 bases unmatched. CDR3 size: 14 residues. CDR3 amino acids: CASSGTSPPGEQYF. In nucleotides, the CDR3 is TGTGCCAGCTCAGGGACTAGTCCCCCGGGGGAGCAGTACTTC.

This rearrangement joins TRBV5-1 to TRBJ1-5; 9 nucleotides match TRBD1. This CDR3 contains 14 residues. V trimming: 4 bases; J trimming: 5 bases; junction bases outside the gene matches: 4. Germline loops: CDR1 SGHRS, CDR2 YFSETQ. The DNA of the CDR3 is TGCGCCAGCAGCGAGGGACAGGGCTATCAGCCCCAGCATTTT. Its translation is CASSEGQGYQPQHF.

The CDR3 region is CASRSGGTQETQYF. The CDR3 nucleotides are TGTGCCAGCAGGTCCGGGGGGACCCAAGAGACCCAGTACTTC. This rearrangement joins TRBV28 to TRBJ2-5; 7 nucleotides agree with TRBD2. Unmatched junction bases numbered 5, after V lost 6 bases and J lost 1 base. This CDR3 has 14 residues. Per germline, CDR1 MDHEN and CDR2 SYDVKM.

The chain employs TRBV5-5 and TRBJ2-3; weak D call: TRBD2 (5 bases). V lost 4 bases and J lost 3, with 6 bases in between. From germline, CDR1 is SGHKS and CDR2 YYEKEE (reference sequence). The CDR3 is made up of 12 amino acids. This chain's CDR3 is CASSRGTDTQYF. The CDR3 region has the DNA TGTGCCAGCAGCCGGGGTACAGATACGCAGTATTTT.

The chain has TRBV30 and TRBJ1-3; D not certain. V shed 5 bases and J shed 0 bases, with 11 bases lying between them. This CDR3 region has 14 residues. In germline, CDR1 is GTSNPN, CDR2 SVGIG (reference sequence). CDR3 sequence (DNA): TGTGCCTGGGCTTCCGCCGGCTCTGGAAACACCATATATTTT. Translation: CAWASAGSGNTIYF.

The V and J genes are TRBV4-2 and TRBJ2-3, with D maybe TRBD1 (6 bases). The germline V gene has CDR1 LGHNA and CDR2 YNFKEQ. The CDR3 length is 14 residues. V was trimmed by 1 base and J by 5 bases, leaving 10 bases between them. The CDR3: CASSQGTAEDTQYF. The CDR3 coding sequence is TGTGCCAGCAGCCAAGGGACAGCTGAAGATACGCAGTATTTT.

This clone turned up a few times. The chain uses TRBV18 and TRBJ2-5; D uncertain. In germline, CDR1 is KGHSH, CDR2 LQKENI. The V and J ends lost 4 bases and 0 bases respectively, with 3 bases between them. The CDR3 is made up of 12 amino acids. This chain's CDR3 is CASSRDQETQYF. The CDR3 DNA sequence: TGTGCCAGCTCACGCGACCAAGAGACCCAGTACTTC.

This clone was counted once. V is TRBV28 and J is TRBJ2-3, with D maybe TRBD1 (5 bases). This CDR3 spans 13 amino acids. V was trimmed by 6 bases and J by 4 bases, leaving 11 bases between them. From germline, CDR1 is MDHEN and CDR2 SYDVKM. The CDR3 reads CASSLRVSDTQYF. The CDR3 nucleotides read TGTGCCAGCAGCCTCAGGGTTTCAGATACGCAGTATTTT.